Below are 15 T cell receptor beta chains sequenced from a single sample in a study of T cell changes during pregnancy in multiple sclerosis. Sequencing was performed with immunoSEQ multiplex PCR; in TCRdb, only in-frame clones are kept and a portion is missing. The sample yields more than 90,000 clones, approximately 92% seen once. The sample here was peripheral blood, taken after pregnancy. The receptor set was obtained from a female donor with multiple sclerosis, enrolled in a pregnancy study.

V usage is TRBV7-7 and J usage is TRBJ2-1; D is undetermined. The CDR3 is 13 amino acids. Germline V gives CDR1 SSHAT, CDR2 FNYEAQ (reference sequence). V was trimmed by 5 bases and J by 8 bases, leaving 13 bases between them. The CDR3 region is CASSPTPRDEQFF. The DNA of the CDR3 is TGTGCCAGCAGCCCTACCCCCCGGGATGAGCAGTTCTTC.

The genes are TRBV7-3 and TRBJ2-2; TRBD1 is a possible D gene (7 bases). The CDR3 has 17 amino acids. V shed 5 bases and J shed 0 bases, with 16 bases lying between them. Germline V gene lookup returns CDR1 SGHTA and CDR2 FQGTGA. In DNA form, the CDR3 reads TGTGCCAGCAGCCAATACGGGGGACAGACGAACACCGGGGAGCTGTTTTTT. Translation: CASSQYGGQTNTGELFF.

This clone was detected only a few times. The CDR3 reads CASSLDLINYGYTF. The DNA of the CDR3 is TGTGCCAGCAGCTTAGACCTAATTAACTATGGCTACACCTTC. The chain employs TRBV7-9 and TRBJ1-2; D not certain. Trimming shortened V by 1 base and J by 1 base, and 7 bases separated the two germline ends. Germline CDR1 SEHNR, CDR2 FQNEAQ (reference sequence). The CDR3 loop spans 14 amino acids.

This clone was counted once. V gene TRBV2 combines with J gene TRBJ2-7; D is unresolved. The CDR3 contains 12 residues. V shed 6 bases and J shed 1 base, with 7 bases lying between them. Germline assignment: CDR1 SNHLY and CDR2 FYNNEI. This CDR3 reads CASRFPSYEQYF. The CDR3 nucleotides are TGTGCCAGCAGATTCCCGTCCTACGAGCAGTACTTC. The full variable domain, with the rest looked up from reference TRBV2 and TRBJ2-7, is EPEVTQTPSHQVTQMGQEVILRCVPISNHLYFYWYRQILGQKVEFLVSFYNNEISEKSEIFDDQFSVERPDGSNFTLKIRSTKLEDSAMYFCASRFPSYEQYFGPGTRLTVT.

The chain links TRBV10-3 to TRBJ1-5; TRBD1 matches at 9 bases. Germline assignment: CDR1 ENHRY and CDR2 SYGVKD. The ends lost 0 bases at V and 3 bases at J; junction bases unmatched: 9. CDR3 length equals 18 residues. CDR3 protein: CAISESGQGRGDNQPQHF. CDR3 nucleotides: TGTGCCATCAGTGAGTCGGGACAGGGCCGTGGCGACAATCAGCCCCAGCATTTT.

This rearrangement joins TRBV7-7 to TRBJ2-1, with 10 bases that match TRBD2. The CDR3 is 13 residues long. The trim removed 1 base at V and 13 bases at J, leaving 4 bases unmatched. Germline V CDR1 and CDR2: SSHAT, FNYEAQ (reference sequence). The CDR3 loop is CASSLDLAGVQFF. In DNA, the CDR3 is TGTGCCAGCAGCTTAGACCTAGCGGGAGTTCAGTTCTTC.

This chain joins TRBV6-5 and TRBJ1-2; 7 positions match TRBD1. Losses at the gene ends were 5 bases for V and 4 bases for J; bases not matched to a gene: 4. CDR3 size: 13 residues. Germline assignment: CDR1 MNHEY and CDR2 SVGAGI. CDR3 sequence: CASSPRGRYGYTF. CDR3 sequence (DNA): TGTGCCAGCAGTCCTAGGGGGCGCTATGGCTACACCTTC.

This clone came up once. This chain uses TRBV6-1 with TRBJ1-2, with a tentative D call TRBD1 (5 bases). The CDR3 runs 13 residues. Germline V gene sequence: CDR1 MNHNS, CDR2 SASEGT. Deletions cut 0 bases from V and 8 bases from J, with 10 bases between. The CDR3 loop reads CASSEALRTGYTF. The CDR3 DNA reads TGTGCCAGCAGTGAAGCGCTAAGGACAGGCTACACCTTC.

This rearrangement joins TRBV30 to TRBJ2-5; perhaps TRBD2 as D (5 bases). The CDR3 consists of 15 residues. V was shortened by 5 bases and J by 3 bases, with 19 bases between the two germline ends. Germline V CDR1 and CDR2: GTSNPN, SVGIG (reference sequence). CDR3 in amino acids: CAWGYRTGLKETQYF. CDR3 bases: TGTGCCTGGGGTTACCGGACGGGATTAAAAGAGACCCAGTACTTC.

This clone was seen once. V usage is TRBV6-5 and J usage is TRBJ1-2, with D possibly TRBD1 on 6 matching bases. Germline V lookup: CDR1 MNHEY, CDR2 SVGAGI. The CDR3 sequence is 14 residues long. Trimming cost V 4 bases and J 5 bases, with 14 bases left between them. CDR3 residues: CASSSTDRGYGYTF. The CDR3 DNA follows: TGTGCCAGCAGTTCTACGGACAGAGGATATGGCTACACCTTC.

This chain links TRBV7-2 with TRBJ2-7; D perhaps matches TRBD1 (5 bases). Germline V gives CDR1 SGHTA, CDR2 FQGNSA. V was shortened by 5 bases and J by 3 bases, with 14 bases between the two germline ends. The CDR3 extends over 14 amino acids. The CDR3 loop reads CASSQMPQDYEQYF. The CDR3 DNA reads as TGTGCCAGCAGCCAAATGCCACAGGACTACGAGCAGTACTTC.

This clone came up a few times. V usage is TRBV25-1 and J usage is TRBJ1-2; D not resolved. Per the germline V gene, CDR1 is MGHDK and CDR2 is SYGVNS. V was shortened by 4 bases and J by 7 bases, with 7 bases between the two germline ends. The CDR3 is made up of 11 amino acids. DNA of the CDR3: TGTGCCAGCAGTGCCGGTGGTGGCTACACCTTC. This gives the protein CASSAGGGYTF.

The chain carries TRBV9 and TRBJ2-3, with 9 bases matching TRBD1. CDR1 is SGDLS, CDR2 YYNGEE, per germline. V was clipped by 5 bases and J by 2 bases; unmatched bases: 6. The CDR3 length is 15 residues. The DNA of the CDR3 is TGTGCCAGCAGGTGGACAGGGGCGGACACAGATACGCAGTATTTT. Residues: CASRWTGADTDTQYF.

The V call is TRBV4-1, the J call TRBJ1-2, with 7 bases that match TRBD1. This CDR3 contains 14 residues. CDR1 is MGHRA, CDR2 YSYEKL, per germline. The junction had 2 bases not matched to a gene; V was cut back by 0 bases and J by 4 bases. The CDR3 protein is CASSQETGIYGYTF. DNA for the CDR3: TGCGCCAGCAGCCAAGAGACAGGGATCTATGGCTACACCTTC.

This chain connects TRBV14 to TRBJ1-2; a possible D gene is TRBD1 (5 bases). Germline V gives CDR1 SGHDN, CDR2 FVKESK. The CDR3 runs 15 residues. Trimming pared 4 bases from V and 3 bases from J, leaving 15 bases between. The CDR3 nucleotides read TGTGCCAGCAGCCGGGCAGGGTGGTCGGACTATGGCTACACCTTC. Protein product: CASSRAGWSDYGYTF.